This T cell receptor beta chain stems from a study of cytomegalovirus exposure and HLA in healthy donors. This clone came up a few times. The PCR ran on 60 Vbeta and 13 Jbeta primers. Sequencing was performed with immunoSEQ multiplex PCR; in TCRdb, only in-frame clones are kept and a portion is missing. This sample yields approximately 150,000 clones, of which 84% are seen a single time; almost 2.5% belongs to the top ten. Germline V gene sequence: CDR1 MGHRA, CDR2 YSYEKL. The ends were cut back, 1 base at V and 0 bases at J, with 21 bases in the middle. The CDR3 spans 19 residues. The sequenced sample was PBMCs. The J gene is TRBJ1-1, the V gene TRBV4-1, with no clear D. The receptor was isolated from a boy between 2 and 15 years old in good health and CMV-seronegative. CDR3 in amino acids: CASSQALRVRPDMNTEAFF. The CDR3 nucleotides are TGCGCCAGCAGCCAAGCTTTGAGGGTTCGCCCCGATATGAACACTGAAGCTTTCTTT.